The 21 T cell receptor beta chains reported below all come from one sample, sequenced in a study of regulatory T cells in long-lasting Graves disease (dated by TCRdb to 2020 to 2023). Read against the paper, the sample's time point label means: newly diagnosed GD, antithyroid drugs for less than 3 months. RNA was extracted from PBMCs in TRIzol for both TCR sequencing and RNA sequencing. The library came from multiplex PCR. This sample was sequenced with an Illumina HiSeq 4000. To build TCR beta libraries, CDR3 regions were amplified by Arm-PCR using iRepertoire HTBI primers. Starting from the raw public reads, TCRdb applied fastp trimming at Q25, assembled clones with MiXCR and retained in-frame beta chains. Rows matching on CDR3 protein sequence are summarized as one entry with the most common DNA and genes. The sample table holds around 230,000 distinct CDR3 sequences, of which around 17% were seen once. Of the sample, roughly a fifth falls within the top ten clones.

The specimen comprised peripheral blood mononuclear cells (PBMCs), sampled at new diagnosis, from a patient treated with antithyroid drugs. These receptors were taken from a female donor with Graves disease.

In its sample, this clonotype was seen many times. The rearrangement links TRBV29-1 to TRBJ2-5, with 7 bases that match TRBD2. The CDR3 totals 14 residues. V lost 6 bases, J lost 7 bases, and 14 bases stayed unmatched. Germline V lookup: CDR1 SQVTM, CDR2 ANQGSEA. CDR3 amino acids: CSVDESSGPGTQYF. The CDR3 DNA sequence: TGCAGCGTGGATGAATCTAGCGGCCCAGGGACCCAGTACTTC. Drawing the rest from reference TRBV29-1 and TRBJ2-5, the complete variable domain is SAVISQKPSRDICQRGTSLTIQCQVDSQVTMMFWYRQQPGQSLTLIATANQGSEATYESGFVIDKFPISRPNLTFSTLTVSNMSPEDSSIYLCSVDESSGPGTQYFGPGTRLLVL.

The table lists this clonotype with many counts. The V call is TRBV28, the J call TRBJ2-4; D possibly corresponds to TRBD2 (7 bases). Trimming removed 1 base from V and 7 bases from J, with 23 bases in between. The CDR3 runs to 18 residues. Looked up from germline, CDR1 is MDHEN and CDR2 is SYDVKM. CDR3 residues: CASSLLGGARWRTNIQYF. CDR3 bases: TGTGCCAGCAGTTTATTAGGGGGGGCCAGGTGGAGGACGAACATTCAGTACTTC.

This clonotype was recorded at least ten times. This sequence joins TRBV28 and TRBJ2-1, with 10 bases fitting TRBD1. Germline values: CDR1 MDHEN, CDR2 SYDVKM. After removal of 2 bases from V and 7 bases from J, the junction contained 5 bases not matched to a gene. This CDR3 contains 15 residues. As DNA, the CDR3 is TGTGCCAGCAGTTTAGGGACAGGGGATGCTAATGAGCAGTTCTTC. Protein: CASSLGTGDANEQFF.

This clonotype occurred many times. The V gene is TRBV18, the J gene TRBJ2-1, with D perhaps TRBD1 or TRBD2 (5 bases each). V shed 3 bases and J shed 5 bases, with 11 bases lying between them. From germline, CDR1 is KGHSH and CDR2 LQKENI. The CDR3 is made up of 14 amino acids. This CDR3 reads CASSPPRGHNEQFF. The CDR3 region has the DNA TGTGCCAGCTCACCGCCCCGGGGACACAATGAGCAGTTCTTC.

At least ten counts were recorded for this clonotype. The V gene is TRBV27, the J gene TRBJ2-1, with 8 bases matching TRBD2. The ends lost 5 bases at V and 3 bases at J; junction bases unmatched: 6. The CDR3 is made up of 15 amino acids. CDR1 and CDR2 (germline): MNHEY, SMNVEV (reference sequence). The CDR3 region is CASSLSGRDYNEQFF. The DNA for the CDR3 is TGTGCCAGCAGTCTCAGCGGGAGAGACTACAATGAGCAGTTCTTC.

This clonotype occurred once. The J gene is TRBJ2-7, the V gene TRBV5-6; D is uncertain. The CDR3 sequence is 12 residues long. Germline V gene sequence: CDR1 SGHDT, CDR2 YYEEEE. Trimming removed 0 bases from V and 11 bases from J, with 12 bases in between. Here the CDR3 reads CASSLGVRSKYF. The DNA for the CDR3 is TGTGCCAGCAGCTTGGGGGTACGGTCCAAGTACTTC.

This clonotype was seen ten or more times. The chain uses TRBV7-2 and TRBJ2-5; D is unclear. In germline, CDR1 is SGHTA, CDR2 FQGNSA. This CDR3 is 14 amino acids long. V lost 4 bases, J lost 5 bases, and 14 bases lay in between. The CDR3 region is CASSSLAHGETQYF. The CDR3 bases are TGTGCCAGCAGCTCCCTCGCTCATGGGGAGACCCAGTACTTC.

The V and J genes are TRBV11-2 and TRBJ2-7, with 13 bases fitting TRBD2. Germline V lookup: CDR1 SGHAT, CDR2 FQNNGV. J lost 5 bases, V lost 4 bases, and 2 bases had no gene match. CDR3 length: 14 amino acids. In DNA form, the CDR3 reads TGTGCCAGCAGCTCTACTAGCGGGAGGGACGAGCAGTACGTC. Translated: CASSSTSGRDEQYV.

Ten or more counts support this clonotype. The CDR3 sequence: CASSPEGANVLTF. DNA of the CDR3: TGTGCCAGCTCACCGGAAGGGGCCAACGTCCTGACTTTC. V gene TRBV18 combines with J gene TRBJ2-6, with unresolved D. The CDR3 contains 13 residues. The germline V gene has CDR1 KGHSH and CDR2 LQKENI. Between the trimmed V and J ends, which lost 3 bases and 4 bases, there was a span of 4 bases.

The V gene is TRBV2, the J gene TRBJ1-2, with a weak D call TRBD1 (6 bases). The CDR3 consists of 14 residues. Germline V lookup: CDR1 SNHLY, CDR2 FYNNEI. The V and J ends lost 4 bases and 1 base respectively, with 10 bases between them. CDR3 sequence (DNA): TGTGCCAGCAGTGGTGGCAGGGGTAACTATGGCTACACCTTC. This gives the protein CASSGGRGNYGYTF.

This clonotype has ten or more counts. The rearrangement uses TRBV20-1 and TRBJ2-1; either TRBD1 or TRBD2 may fit D (5 bases each). This CDR3 comprises 15 residues. The V end was cut by 0 bases, the J end by 4 bases, with 13 bases between. Germline assignment: CDR1 DFQATT and CDR2 SNEGSKA (reference sequence). In DNA form, the CDR3 reads TGCAGTGCTAGAGATTTGAGGGGCACTTACAATGAGCAGTTCTTC. As protein: CSARDLRGTYNEQFF.

This clonotype was seen at least ten times. V usage is TRBV28 and J usage is TRBJ2-5, with D perhaps TRBD2 (6 bases). V gave up 6 bases and J gave up 1 base, with 9 bases separating them. There are 13 residues in the CDR3. Germline V CDR1 and CDR2: MDHEN, SYDVKM. In DNA, the CDR3 is TGTGCCAGCAGCTACGGGAGCCAAGAGACCCAGTACTTC. This gives the protein CASSYGSQETQYF. Variable domain in full (rest from reference TRBV28 and TRBJ2-5): DVKVTQSSRYLVKRTGEKVFLECVQDMDHENMFWYRQDPGLGLRLIYFSYDVKMKEKGDIPEGYSVSREKKERFSLILESASTNQTSMYLCASSYGSQETQYFGPGTRLLVL.

This clonotype was recorded at least ten times. The chain couples TRBV29-1 to TRBJ2-6; perhaps TRBD1 as D (6 bases). CDR3 length: 15 residues. The germline gives CDR1 SQVTM, CDR2 ANQGSEA. V was clipped by 4 bases and J by 2 bases, with 12 bases between them. CDR3 sequence (DNA): TGCAGCGTTGCGGACAGCCCTCCTGGGGCCAACGTCCTGACTTTC. This translates into CSVADSPPGANVLTF.

This clonotype was seen repeatedly, ten times or more. CDR3 loop: CSARPGHNYGYTF. The CDR3 coding sequence is TGCAGTGCTAGGCCGGGACATAACTATGGCTACACCTTC. This chain connects TRBV20-1 to TRBJ1-2; D perhaps matches TRBD1 (6 bases). The germline V gene encodes CDR1 DFQATT and CDR2 SNEGSKA (reference sequence). V lost 3 bases, J lost 1 base, and 9 bases lay in between. The length of the CDR3 is 13 residues.

This clonotype was seen a handful of times. Possible read error: a much larger clone is one base away. It is likely a read error, because the conserved phenylalanine at the end of the CDR3 is missing. The chain has TRBV29-1 and TRBJ1-4; the match to TRBD1 covers 9 bases. This CDR3 spans 14 amino acids. The ends lost 6 bases at V and 8 bases at J; junction bases unmatched: 10. Germline lookup yields CDR1 SQVTM and CDR2 ANQGSEA. CDR3 nucleotides: TGCAGCGTAGCCCCACAGGGGGCAGGAGAAAAACTGTTTCTT. Residues: CSVAPQGAGEKLFL.

There are many counts of this clonotype. The chain joins TRBV18 to TRBJ2-5; 8 bases match TRBD2. The CDR3 is 19 residues long. V shed 6 bases and J 5 bases; nucleotides not matched to a gene: 23. In germline, CDR1 is KGHSH, CDR2 LQKENI. The CDR3 DNA is TGTGCCAGCTCCCCGCCCCGGGGGGGGCCCTACGGCTCTCGGGAGACCCAGTACTTC. Translating it yields CASSPPRGGPYGSRETQYF. Looking up the rest from reference TRBV18 and TRBJ2-5 gives the full variable domain: NAGVMQNPRHLVRRRGQEARLRCSPMKGHSHVYWYRQLPEEGLKFMVYLQKENIIDESGMPKERFSAEFPKEGPSILRIQQVVRGDSAAYFCASSPPRGGPYGSRETQYFGPGTRLLVL.

This clonotype has more than one count but fewer than ten. The chain uses TRBV14 and TRBJ2-7, with a weak D call TRBD2 (5 bases). Per the germline V gene, CDR1 is SGHDN and CDR2 is FVKESK. V shed 6 bases and J shed 2 bases, with 14 bases lying between them. This CDR3 contains 14 residues. The CDR3 DNA follows: TGTGCCAGCAGTGGAGAGGGAGTTCCCTACGAGCAGTACTTC. It codes for CASSGEGVPYEQYF.

This clonotype was seen ten or more times. The chain has TRBV25-1 and TRBJ2-3, with 7 nucleotides matching TRBD1. This CDR3 spans 16 amino acids. The ends lost 3 bases at V and 1 base at J; junction bases unmatched: 7. CDR1 and CDR2 from the germline V gene are MGHDK and SYGVNS. The CDR3 loop reads CASSDPRTGRTDTQYF. The CDR3 DNA follows: TGTGCCAGCAGTGACCCCCGGACAGGCCGCACAGATACGCAGTATTTT.

This clonotype occurred many times. The CDR3 loop is CAWSLTSGPFRTDTQYF. CDR3 DNA: TGTGCCTGGAGTCTAACTAGCGGGCCCTTCCGCACAGATACGCAGTATTTT. The rearrangement joins TRBV30 to TRBJ2-3, with 9 nucleotides matching TRBD2. This CDR3 is built from 17 residues. The ends lost 2 bases at V and 1 base at J; junction bases unmatched: 10. Per the germline V gene, CDR1 is GTSNPN and CDR2 is SVGIG (reference sequence).

This clonotype was picked up many times. The V and J genes are TRBV3-1 and TRBJ1-2, with D unclear. This CDR3 has 11 residues. Trimming took 5 bases from V and 7 from J, leaving 8 bases between them. Germline values: CDR1 LGHDT, CDR2 YNNKEL (reference sequence). The CDR3 DNA reads TGTGCCAGCAGCTCGACGGCTGGCTACACCTTC. The encoded protein is CASSSTAGYTF.

This clonotype has ten or more counts. This chain links TRBV7-2 with TRBJ2-3; D unresolved. The V and J ends lost 5 bases and 1 base respectively, with 10 bases between them. This CDR3 is 14 amino acids long. Germline V gene sequence: CDR1 SGHTA, CDR2 FQGNSA. CDR3 bases: TGTGCCAGCAGCATTAGCTTCCGCACAGATACGCAGTATTTT. It yields the protein CASSISFRTDTQYF.